These T cell receptor beta chains were read from a single sample in a study of blood T cell repertoires in COVID-19. Clones were read by immunoSEQ multiplex PCR, and TCRdb kept only the in-frame ones, dropping some. The sample has roughly 440,000 clones, approximately 90% seen once; the top ten hold roughly 12%. Sequencing input: peripheral blood. The receptors were gathered from a woman in her fifties or sixties with COVID-19, enrolled during active disease. Each CDR3 is given with its conserved first and last residue. A D gene is named only where the DNA matches it firmly. Clone sizes are given selectively: once, few, many, or a class where the clone is expanded.

>16|TRBV7-6|NA|TRBJ2-1|NA
CASSPGVGSSYNEQFF
TGTGCCAGCAGCCCGGGGGTCGGTAGCTCCTACAATGAGCAGTTCTTC
>14|TRBV6-5|NA|TRBJ2-7|NA
CASSYRASRLEQYF
TGTGCCAGCAGTTATAGGGCTAGCCGGCTCGAGCAGTACTTC
>15|TRBV3-1/TRBV3-2|NA|TRBJ1-2|NA
CASSRRPRGDGGYTF
TGTGCCAGCAGCCGCCGACCCCGGGGGGATGGTGGCTACACCTTC
>15|TRBV30|TRBD2|TRBJ2-3|NA
CAWSVAGGAGDTQYF
TGTGCCTGGAGTGTAGCGGGGGGGGCAGGAGATACGCAGTATTTT
>16|TRBV5-6|TRBD1|TRBJ1-1|NA
CASSLIRDRTHTEAFF
TGTGCCAGCAGCTTGATAAGGGACAGGACCCACACTGAAGCTTTCTTT
>13|TRBV28|NA|TRBJ2-7|NA
CASSLQGPYEQYF
TGTGCCAGCAGTTTACAGGGCCCCTACGAGCAGTACTTC
>14|TRBV6-1|NA|TRBJ2-7|NA
CASSEAGAFYEQYF
TGTGCCAGCAGTGAAGCAGGGGCCTTCTACGAGCAGTACTTC
>16|TRBV28|TRBD1|TRBJ2-2|NA
CASRITRTGGTGELFF
TGTGCCAGCCGCATTACCCGGACAGGGGGCACCGGGGAGCTGTTTTTT
>12|TRBV10-3|NA|TRBJ2-7|NA
CAIKTGTREQYF
TGTGCCATCAAAACAGGGACCCGGGAGCAGTACTTC
>13|TRBV12-3/TRBV12-4|NA|TRBJ1-1|NA
CASSWTENTEAFF
TGTGCCAGCAGTTGGACAGAGAACACTGAAGCTTTCTTT
>14|TRBV3-1/TRBV3-2|NA|TRBJ2-3|once
CASSAELSTDTQYF
TGTGCGTCCTCGGCGGAGCTGAGCACAGATACGCAGTATTTT
>16|TRBV3-1/TRBV3-2|NA|TRBJ2-3|NA
CASSPRPGLRTDTQYF
TGTGCCAGCAGCCCCCGACCGGGACTGCGGACAGATACGCAGTATTTT
>14|TRBV4-1|TRBD1|TRBJ1-2|NA
CASSLLTGFKGYTF
TGCGCCAGCAGCCTCCTGACAGGGTTTAAGGGCTACACCTTC
>15|TRBV9|TRBD1|TRBJ1-5|NA
CASSSGGRGDQPQHF
TGTGCCAGCAGTTCAGGGGGCCGTGGGGATCAGCCCCAGCATTTT
>13|TRBV4-1|NA|TRBJ1-1|NA
CASSQGVRTEAFF
TGCGCCAGCAGCCAAGGCGTCCGCACTGAAGCTTTCTTT
>14|TRBV27|TRBD1|TRBJ2-7|NA
CASIPNRGSYEQYF
TGTGCCAGCATACCAAACAGGGGTTCCTACGAGCAGTACTTC
>14|TRBV6-5|NA|TRBJ2-7|NA
CASTPGSGGGEQYF
TGTGCCAGCACCCCGGGTAGCGGAGGAGGGGAGCAGTACTTC
>14|TRBV7-2|NA|TRBJ1-1|NA
CASSLVADLTEAFF
TGTGCCAGCAGCTTAGTCGCAGATTTGACTGAAGCTTTCTTT
>15|TRBV5-6|TRBD1|TRBJ1-1|NA
CASSLGGQGDTEAFF
TGTGCCAGCAGCTTGGGGGGACAGGGAGACACTGAAGCTTTCTTT
>14|TRBV3-1/TRBV3-2|TRBD2|TRBJ2-1|NA
CASSLSGEASWQFF
TGTGCCAGCAGCCTTAGCGGGGAGGCCTCTTGGCAGTTCTTC
>12|TRBV19|NA|TRBJ1-5|NA
CASSAGPQPQHF
TGTGCCAGTAGTGCAGGTCCCCAGCCCCAGCATTTT
>14|TRBV19|NA|TRBJ1-5|NA
CATATAYSNQPQHF
TGTGCCACCGCGACAGCCTATAGCAATCAGCCCCAGCATTTT
>16|TRBV19|TRBD1|TRBJ1-1|NA
CASSIRTGGMNTEAFF
TGTGCCAGTAGTATCCGGACAGGGGGCATGAACACTGAAGCTTTCTTT
>12|TRBV30|NA|TRBJ2-1|NA
CAWSPRRNEQFF
TGTGCCTGGAGCCCTCGGAGGAATGAGCAGTTCTTC
>15|TRBV6-5|TRBD1|TRBJ1-3|once
CASSWTGEAGNTIYF
TGTGCCAGCAGCTGGACAGGGGAGGCTGGAAACACCATATATTTT
>19|TRBV19|TRBD1|TRBJ2-6|NA
CASSMWDRGPYSGANVLTF
TGTGCCAGTAGTATGTGGGACAGGGGCCCATACTCTGGGGCCAACGTCCTGACTTTC